The T cell receptor (beta chain) under discussion was sequenced for a study of T cell repertoires in ileal Crohn's disease. Indicated time point: neoterminal ileum biopsy at postoperative endoscopy, about 6 months after surgery. Trimming at V came to 1 base and at J to 7 bases, leaving 7 bases not matched to a gene. The CDR3 spans 15 residues. The V gene's germline CDR1 is LNHDA and CDR2 SQIVND (reference sequence). Each sample's TCRB immunosequencing used around 510 nanograms of biopsy DNA. Assay used: immunoSEQ multiplex PCR; TCRdb lists only in-frame clones, some missing. The sample lists approximately 18,000 clones, approximately 70% occurring once.

The sequencing input was ileal tissue. The source of this sequence is an adult with Crohn's disease. The chain carries TRBV19 and TRBJ2-4; 7 nucleotides align to TRBD2. The CDR3 DNA is TGTGCCAGTAGTATAGGGGAGGGGCCACATAACATTCAGTACTTC. It specifies CASSIGEGPHNIQYF.